One sample yielded the 4 T cell receptor beta chains listed below, sequenced in a study of blood T cells in healthy people across ages. Alongside a J-beta primer mix, a sample-barcoded 5' primer served in a second PCR lasting about 7 to 12 cycles. TCRdb itself ran the 5' RACE reads through MiXCR, one entry per CDR3 protein. The table records 1.4 million or so distinct CDR3 sequences, 35% to 45% of them present only once. The sequenced material came from blood. Receptors were obtained from a woman aged 18-35 years in good health.

V usage is TRBV7-9 and J usage is TRBJ2-1, with TRBD1 identical over 8 bases. V lost 0 bases and J lost 4; bases outside the gene matches: 8. Per germline, CDR1 SEHNR and CDR2 FQNEAQ (reference sequence). The CDR3 has 17 amino acids. The CDR3 DNA is TGTGCCAGCAGCTTAGCGGGGAAGGACAGGGCATACAATGAGCAGTTCTTC. Translation: CASSLAGKDRAYNEQFF.

The chain is built from TRBV5-1 and TRBJ2-3; 13 nucleotides match TRBD2. This CDR3 spans 16 amino acids. Germline V CDR1 and CDR2: SGHRS, YFSETQ. V lost 4 bases, J lost 5 bases, and 7 bases stayed unmatched. The CDR3 DNA reads as TGCGCCAGCAGCCGGACTAGCGGGAGTGTGATAGATACGCAGTATTTT. Its protein is CASSRTSGSVIDTQYF.

The chain combines TRBV2 with TRBJ1-2, with TRBD1 as a possible D gene (5 bases). Germline V CDR1 and CDR2: SNHLY, FYNNEI. The CDR3 totals 14 residues. Deletions cut 3 bases from V and 1 base from J, with 9 bases between. The CDR3 DNA reads as TGTGCCAGCAGTGATAGGGGACGTAACTATGGCTACACCTTC. This gives the protein CASSDRGRNYGYTF.

The chain recombines TRBV6-2 or TRBV6-3 with TRBJ2-7; 7 bases agree with TRBD2. Germline V gene sequence: CDR1 MNHEY, CDR2 SVGEGT. This CDR3 has 16 residues. V was pared by 5 bases and J by 7 bases, with 17 bases of the junction left unmatched. The CDR3 region has the DNA TGTGCCAGCAGTGCCTTGATTGCGGGGGAGAACAATGAGCAGTACTTC. It is translated as CASSALIAGENNEQYF.